The present TCR beta chain was sequenced within a study of blood T cells in healthy people across ages. Germline assignment: CDR1 MNHEY and CDR2 SMNVEV (reference sequence). Trimming removed 7 bases from V and 5 bases from J; junction bases left unmatched: 10. The CDR3 totals 15 residues. The use of a sample-barcoded 5' primer and a J-beta primer mix characterized a second PCR of roughly 7 to 11 cycles. TCRdb fed the 5' RACE reads into MiXCR, producing one record per CDR3 protein. The sample lists approximately 1.5 million distinct CDR3 sequences; less than 45% were seen once. This clonotype was counted only a few times.

The TCR originated in a woman between 18 and 30 years old in good health. Sequencing used blood. This chain links TRBV27 with TRBJ2-1, with 8 bases matching TRBD1. This CDR3 reads CASTLGGQANNEQFF. The DNA of the CDR3 is TGTGCCAGCACCTTAGGGGGACAGGCGAACAATGAGCAGTTCTTC.